One and the same sample provided the 20 T cell receptor beta chains below, sequenced in a study of Ad26.COV2.S vaccination and SARS-CoV-2 variants. Stated treatment: some 20 received Ad26.COV2.S at low or high dose, single or two shots; about 5 received placebo; per-sample allocation not given. Day 63 after the first injection of vaccine or placebo was the sampling time. Profiled with immunoSEQ multiplex PCR; TCRdb holds only in-frame clones, not every one. The sample includes approximately 240,000 clones, approximately 88% of them seen just once. Here the sequenced sample was peripheral blood, taken in a trial of Ad26.COV2.S vaccine versus placebo. These receptors all stem from a person aged 18-60 years who received the Ad26.COV2.S COVID-19 vaccine or a placebo.

The chain is built from TRBV19 and TRBJ1-3; 10 bases fit TRBD1. Germline lookup yields CDR1 LNHDA and CDR2 SQIVND (reference sequence). V shed 10 bases and J 0 bases; nucleotides not matched to a gene: 3. CDR3 size: 14 residues. CDR3 protein: CATGDRGSGNTIYF. The CDR3 DNA sequence: TGTGCCACCGGGGACAGGGGCTCTGGAAACACCATATATTTT.

The chain uses TRBV4-3 and TRBJ2-1; 8 nucleotides match TRBD1. V lost 0 bases to trimming and J lost 8 bases; unmatched junction nucleotides: 3. CDR1 and CDR2 from the germline V gene are LGHNA and YSLEER. CDR3 length: 14 residues. The CDR3 DNA follows: TGCGCCAGCAGCCAAGACTCAGGGGGCTATGAGCAGTTCTTC. Its translation: CASSQDSGGYEQFF.

The chain employs TRBV4-2 and TRBJ2-7; D may be TRBD1 (7 bases). V was cut by 0 bases and J by 4 bases, with 16 bases left in between. Looked up from germline, CDR1 is LGHNA and CDR2 is YNFKEQ. There are 16 residues in the CDR3. CDR3 sequence reads: CASSQELPGGRYEQYF. DNA for the CDR3: TGTGCCAGCAGCCAAGAGCTCCCAGGGGGGCGATACGAGCAGTACTTC.

V is TRBV5-8 and J is TRBJ1-2; possible D gene TRBD1, 6 bases. The CDR3 loop spans 14 amino acids. Looked up from germline, CDR1 is SGHTS and CDR2 is YDEGEE. V lost 4 bases and J lost 2, with 12 bases in between. The CDR3 protein is CASSPSRGNYGYTF. The CDR3 DNA follows: TGTGCCAGCAGCCCATCCAGGGGAAACTATGGCTACACCTTC.

The chain is built from TRBV3-1 (or the pseudogene TRBV3-2) and TRBJ2-7; D unclear. Per the germline V gene, CDR1 is LGHDT and CDR2 is YNNKEL (reference sequence). The CDR3 sequence is 15 residues long. With 1 base removed from V and 0 bases from J, the gap between germline ends came to 10 bases. For the CDR3, the DNA is TGTGCCAGCAGCCAAGTTCAGGCCAGCTCCTACGAGCAGTACTTC. It translates to CASSQVQASSYEQYF.

The rearrangement joins TRBV7-8 to TRBJ1-1, with 8 bases fitting TRBD1. The CDR3 length is 15 residues. The V and J ends lost 6 bases and 5 bases, in that order; junction bases with no gene match: 11. The germline V gene has CDR1 SGHVS and CDR2 FQNEAQ. The CDR3 here is CASSQDQGAQTEAFF. The CDR3 DNA reads as TGTGCCAGCAGTCAAGATCAGGGGGCGCAGACTGAAGCTTTCTTT.

The rearrangement uses TRBV6-2 or TRBV6-3 and TRBJ2-7; D is perhaps TRBD2 (6 bases). Trimming stripped 5 bases from V and 2 bases from J, with 28 bases between. Germline values: CDR1 MNHEY, CDR2 SVGEGT. The length of the CDR3 is 19 residues. In DNA form, the CDR3 reads TGTGCCAGCAGTACCCGTCCAGGATTGTCGGAGGGCAGGGCCTACGAGCAGTACTTC. It specifies CASSTRPGLSEGRAYEQYF.

For this clone: The junction does not match germline at one end; this may be a read error. V and J are TRBV7-8 and TRBJ1-3; 8 bases align to TRBD1. CDR3 size: 11 residues. CDR1 is SGHVS, CDR2 FQNEAQ, per germline. For the CDR3, the DNA is TGTGCCAGCGGGGGGGGGACAGGTACCGGTTTT. This gives the protein CASGGGTGTGF.

V and J are TRBV9 and TRBJ1-1; D possibly corresponds to TRBD1 (5 bases). V was pared by 5 bases and J by 5 bases, with 13 bases between. The CDR3 loop spans 13 amino acids. Per germline, CDR1 SGDLS and CDR2 YYNGEE. This CDR3 is CASSTGGGTEAFF. Here the CDR3 DNA reads TGTGCCAGCAGTACCGGGGGAGGTACTGAAGCTTTCTTT.

DNA for the CDR3: TGTGCCAGCAGCCAACCCGACAGGGGTTGGGATCAGCCCCAGCATTTT. Amino acids: CASSQPDRGWDQPQHF. The rearrangement joins TRBV3-1 (or the pseudogene TRBV3-2) to TRBJ1-5; TRBD1 agrees at 8 bases. V gave up 2 bases and J gave up 5 bases; unmatched junction bases: 8. The CDR3 has 16 residues. Germline V lookup: CDR1 LGHDT, CDR2 YNNKEL (reference sequence).

A remark on this clone: Other DNA sequences in this specimen translate into the identical CDR3. The chain links TRBV6-5 to TRBJ2-7; weak D call: TRBD2 (6 bases). CDR1 is MNHEY and CDR2 is SVGAGI in the germline V gene. The CDR3 totals 13 residues. V was trimmed by 6 bases and J by 2 bases, leaving 11 bases between them. CDR3 DNA sequence: TGTGCCAGCAGAAACGGGGGAGCCTACGAGCAGTACTTC. Amino acid sequence: CASRNGGAYEQYF.

V usage is TRBV5-4 and J usage is TRBJ2-7; tentative D call: TRBD1 (5 bases). V was shortened by 0 bases and J by 0 bases, with 7 bases between the two germline ends. Germline V lookup: CDR1 SGHNT, CDR2 YYREEE (reference sequence). This CDR3 region has 14 residues. The CDR3 coding sequence is TGTGCCAGCAGCTTGGGACAGAACTCCTACGAGCAGTACTTC. Protein: CASSLGQNSYEQYF.

This sequence joins TRBV7-9 and TRBJ2-3; the D call may be TRBD1 or TRBD2 (6 bases each). Germline CDR1 reads SEHNR; CDR2 reads FQNEAQ (reference sequence). Trimming removed 4 bases from V and 1 base from J, with 15 bases in between. This CDR3 comprises 16 residues. The CDR3: CASSSEGGWGTDTQYF. DNA of the CDR3: TGTGCCAGCAGCTCGGAGGGGGGTTGGGGCACAGATACGCAGTATTTT.

The rearrangement uses TRBV7-8 and TRBJ2-2, with D perhaps TRBD1 (5 bases). V was trimmed by 4 bases and J by 3 bases, leaving 12 bases between them. The CDR3 runs to 15 residues. Germline V lookup: CDR1 SGHVS, CDR2 FQNEAQ. The CDR3 loop is CASSYALRDTGELFF. The CDR3 DNA sequence: TGTGCCAGCAGCTACGCCCTCAGGGACACCGGGGAGCTGTTTTTT.

The chain combines TRBV13 with TRBJ2-5; 11 nucleotides line up with TRBD2. Losses at the gene ends were 2 bases for V and 4 bases for J; bases not matched to a gene: 15. CDR3 length equals 19 residues. Germline V lookup: CDR1 PRHDT, CDR2 FYEKMQ (reference sequence). The CDR3 DNA follows: TGTGCCAGCAGCTTAAGGCTAGGCCTAGCGGGGGGATCGTTAGAGACCCAGTACTTC. As protein: CASSLRLGLAGGSLETQYF.

This clone was found a few times. This chain links TRBV7-9 with TRBJ2-1; D perhaps matches TRBD1 (5 bases). The CDR3 totals 17 residues. CDR1 SEHNR and CDR2 FQNEAQ come from the germline V gene (reference sequence). Trimming pared 0 bases from V and 3 bases from J, leaving 15 bases between. The CDR3 DNA reads TGTGCCAGCAGCTTAGCGGCAGGGTCCCTACACTACAATGAGCAGTTCTTC. Translated, it gives CASSLAAGSLHYNEQFF.

The rearrangement joins TRBV25-1 to TRBJ2-7; 7 nucleotides align to TRBD1. This CDR3 is built from 16 residues. Trimming cost V 4 bases and J 4 bases; bases outside gene matches: 13. Per germline, CDR1 MGHDK and CDR2 SYGVNS. The CDR3: CASSGRIGTALYEQYF. CDR3 sequence (DNA): TGTGCCAGCAGTGGACGTATCGGGACAGCTTTATACGAGCAGTACTTC.

The chain combines TRBV6-5 with TRBJ2-1; D call uncertain. Trimming pared 6 bases from V and 4 bases from J, leaving 10 bases between. The germline V gene has CDR1 MNHEY and CDR2 SVGAGI. The CDR3 is 13 amino acids. The CDR3 DNA reads TGTGCCAGCAGCCCGACACCTTACAATGAGCAGTTCTTC. Translated, it gives CASSPTPYNEQFF.

The V gene is TRBV9, the J gene TRBJ2-7, with D unresolved. V lost 0 bases to trimming and J lost 1 base, with 11 bases between them. This CDR3 is built from 15 residues. Germline CDR1 SGDLS, CDR2 YYNGEE. CDR3 sequence reads: CASSVDTGRSYEQYF. The DNA of the CDR3 is TGTGCCAGCAGCGTAGACACGGGCCGATCCTACGAGCAGTACTTC.

This clone was seen only once. Written as DNA, the CDR3 is TGTGCCAGCAGCTTAGGTGTTGGGGCTGAGCAGTTCTTC. It is translated as CASSLGVGAEQFF. The V and J genes are TRBV7-9 and TRBJ2-1, with TRBD1 as a possible D gene (5 bases). Germline V CDR1 and CDR2: SEHNR, FQNEAQ (reference sequence). Trimming shortened V by 1 base and J by 9 bases, and 10 bases separated the two germline ends. The CDR3 is made up of 13 amino acids.